This TCR beta chain was obtained from a study of shared clonotypes between healthy human individuals. Overall study findings and caveats: On the whole, naive subsets had larger estimated richness than memory subsets had.

Execution of the assay was at deep level. The repertoire was sequenced with immunoSEQ multiplex PCR; TCRdb's copy has only in-frame clones and lacks some. The sample contains over 2 million clones, 90% to 95% of which appear only once. About this clone itself: Its specificity is not known.

The sequencing sample was made of naive CD4+ T cells sorted from blood. Subset defined: CD45RA+ positively selected. The clonotype was recovered from a man aged 18 to 30 in good health.

CDR3 amino acids: CASSYSTTTEAFF. DNA of the CDR3: TGTGCCAGCAGTTACTCCACGACGACTGAAGCTTTCTTT. The chain combines TRBV6-5 with TRBJ1-1; D is unresolved. The CDR3 extends over 13 amino acids. V shed 0 bases and J shed 5 bases, with 7 bases lying between them. From germline, CDR1 is MNHEY and CDR2 SVGAGI.